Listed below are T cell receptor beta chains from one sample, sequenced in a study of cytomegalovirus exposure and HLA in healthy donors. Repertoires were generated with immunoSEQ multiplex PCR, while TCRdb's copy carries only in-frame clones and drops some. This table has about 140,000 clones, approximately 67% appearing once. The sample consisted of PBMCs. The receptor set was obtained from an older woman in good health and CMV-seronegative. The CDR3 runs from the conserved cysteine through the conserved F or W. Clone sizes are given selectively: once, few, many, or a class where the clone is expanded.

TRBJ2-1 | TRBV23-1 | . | CASTDRDRVDNEQFF
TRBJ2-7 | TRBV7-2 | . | CASSKFVAGVKEQYF
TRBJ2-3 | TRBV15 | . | CATSTGTSTDTQYF
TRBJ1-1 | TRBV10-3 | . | CATTPRGINTEAFF
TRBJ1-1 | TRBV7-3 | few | CASSLGPRTEAFF
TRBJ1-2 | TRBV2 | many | CASGQGSNYGYTF
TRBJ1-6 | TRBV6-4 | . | CASSGDYNSPLHF
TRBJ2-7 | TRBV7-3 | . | CASSQPGQGLYEQYF
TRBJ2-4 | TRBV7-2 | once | CASSFLAGAGAKNIQYF
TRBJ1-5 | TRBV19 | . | CASSRETGTNQPQHF
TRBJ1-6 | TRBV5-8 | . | CASSLTTLGNSPLHF
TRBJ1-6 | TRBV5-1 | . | CASSSETGSNSPLHF
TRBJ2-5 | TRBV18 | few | CASSPGPEAQYF
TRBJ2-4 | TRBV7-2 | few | CASSLDPLAPPAKNIQYF
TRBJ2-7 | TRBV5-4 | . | CASSSPDSYEQYF
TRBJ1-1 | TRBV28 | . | CASSLDRVRTEAFF
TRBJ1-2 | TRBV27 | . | CASSLGAGGNYGYTF
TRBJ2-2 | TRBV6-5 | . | CASSYEGVVGELFF
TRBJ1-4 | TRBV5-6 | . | CASSLGGFKEKLFF
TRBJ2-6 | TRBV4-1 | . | CASSQAPWTGGAGGANVLTF
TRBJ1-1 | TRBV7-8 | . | CASRPSGGANTEAFF
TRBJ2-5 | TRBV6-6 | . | CASSRAGGLGMETQYF
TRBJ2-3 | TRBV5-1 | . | CASSLVSGTDTQYF
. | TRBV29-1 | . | CSVELGTGGVYEQYF
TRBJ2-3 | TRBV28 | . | CASSSPWRGSTDTQYF
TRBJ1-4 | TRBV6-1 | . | CASRRQGLNEKLFF
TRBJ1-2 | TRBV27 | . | CASSPRTGSYGYTF
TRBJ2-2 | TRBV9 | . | CASSETSADGELFF
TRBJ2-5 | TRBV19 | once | CASSPRLAGGGETQYF
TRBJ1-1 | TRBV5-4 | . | CASGRDRGSWEAFF
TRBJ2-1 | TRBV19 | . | CASSKTSGATYNEQFF
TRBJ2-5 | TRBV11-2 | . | CASSLGGPLAQETQYF
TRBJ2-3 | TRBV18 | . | CASSPRGTDTQYF
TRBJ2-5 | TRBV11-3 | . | CASSRTSSPKETQYF
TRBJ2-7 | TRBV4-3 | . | CASSPGQGVYEQYF
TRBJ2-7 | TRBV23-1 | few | CASSAPCPPGESYEQYF
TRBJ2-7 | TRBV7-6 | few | CASSLGRGATYEQYF
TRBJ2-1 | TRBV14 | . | CASSQAGSLTYNEQFF
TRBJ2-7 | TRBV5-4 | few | CASSSSRDSNYEQYF
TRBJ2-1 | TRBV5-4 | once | CASSSPGLAGGRYNEQFF
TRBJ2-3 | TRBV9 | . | CASSPFPGLFTDTQYF
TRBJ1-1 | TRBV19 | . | CASSIAGGPRGAFF
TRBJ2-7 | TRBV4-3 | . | CASSQEIYDRAYEQYF
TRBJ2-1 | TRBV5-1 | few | CASSITSMTYNEQFF
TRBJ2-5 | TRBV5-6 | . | CASSSMRDFGETQYF
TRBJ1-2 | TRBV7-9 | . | CASSFSSTGERGYTF
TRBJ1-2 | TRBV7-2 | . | CASSLAQGTSYGYTF